A single sample is the source of the 24 T cell receptor beta chains below, sequenced in a study of tumor and adjacent non-tumor tissue in lung cancer. This sample's RNA came from whole unsorted tissue. A modified ARM-PCR protocol with three rounds of nested PCR amplified TCRbeta. MiXCR was run by TCRdb on the multiplex PCR reads, yielding one entry per CDR3 protein. The profile shows 100,000 to 120,000 distinct CDR3 sequences, approximately 80% of them singletons. Input material: lung tumor tissue. The receptors come from a man in his 70s with non-small cell lung cancer.

Of note for this clonotype: Because the CDR3's place on the DNA is in doubt, the DNA is left out and the CDR3 is given as listed by TCRdb. V usage is TRBV5-4 and J usage is TRBJ1-1; TRBD1 is taken as the D call from the table, unchecked against the DNA. The CDR3 is 17 residues long, ends included. The germline V gene encodes CDR1 SGHNT and CDR2 YYREEE (reference sequence). This CDR3 is CASSTTGVALGNTEASF.

V and J are TRBV29-1 and TRBJ2-3, with 7 positions matching TRBD2. The CDR3 spans 14 residues. Germline V lookup: CDR1 SQVTM, CDR2 ANQGSEA. CDR3 region: CGWLVGGTTDTQYF. The CDR3 DNA sequence: TGCGGCTGGCTGGTGGGAGGGACCACAGATACGCAGTATTTT.

The V gene is TRBV29-1, the J gene TRBJ2-7; D may correspond to TRBD1 or TRBD2 (5 bases each). Germline-derived CDR1 and CDR2 are SQVTM and ANQGSEA. This CDR3 is 14 amino acids long. The CDR3 region has the DNA TGCGGCGATGAAAGGGTGGGACCGACCTACGAGCAGTACTTC. It codes for CGDERVGPTYEQYF.

Comment on this clonotype: A much larger clonotype is one base distant, so this may be a read error. The chain combines TRBV12-3 or TRBV12-4 with TRBJ2-1; D gene unclear. This CDR3 contains 11 residues. The CDR3 nucleotides are TGTGCCAGCAGTCCCGGTTTTGAGCACTTCTTC. Encoded protein: CASSPGFEHFF.

With respect to this clonotype: Germline and junction disagree at one end, which may indicate a read error. Here the CDR3 reads CASSYRAMNTGELCF. The CDR3 region has the DNA TGCGCCAGCAGTTACCGGGCCATGAACACCGGGGAACTGTGTTTT. V and J are TRBV6-5 and TRBJ2-2, with D perhaps matching TRBD2 (5 bases). CDR3 size: 15 residues. Per the germline V gene, CDR1 is MNHEY and CDR2 is SVGAGI.

In regard to this clonotype: It is likely a read error, because the conserved phenylalanine at the end of the CDR3 is missing. The chain carries TRBV4-1 and TRBJ2-5; either TRBD1 or TRBD2 may supply D (5 bases each). In germline, CDR1 is MGHRA, CDR2 YSYEKL. This CDR3 spans 14 amino acids. CDR3 sequence reads: CAISQYWGQETQYL. In DNA form, the CDR3 reads TGCGCCATCAGCCAATACTGGGGGCAAGAGACCCAGTACCTC.

On this clonotype: Germline and junction disagree at one end, which may indicate a read error. The V gene is TRBV11-2, the J gene TRBJ2-2; tentatively, D is TRBD2 (5 bases). The CDR3 runs to 14 residues. CDR1 and CDR2 (germline): SGHAT, FQNNGV. The CDR3 DNA is TGTGCCAGGAGCCTGGACGGTCAGTCCGGGAAGCTGTTTTTT. Amino acid sequence: CARSLDGQSGKLFF.

In the case of this clonotype: Mismatch with germline at one junction end may stem from a read error. The J gene is TRBJ2-5, the V gene TRBV6-2 or TRBV6-3; weak D call: TRBD2 (5 bases). This CDR3 is built from 12 residues. Germline assignment: CDR1 MNHEY and CDR2 SVGEGT. The CDR3 bases are TGTACCAGCAGTTCGGGGTGGGATACCCAGTACTTC. Its translation is CTSSSGWDTQYF.

In this sample, this clonotype turned up a few times. One end of the junction varies from germline; a read error may be responsible. This sequence joins TRBV5-5 and TRBJ1-1; D is undetermined. The germline CDR1 and CDR2 sequences are SGHKS and YYEKEE (reference sequence). The CDR3 spans 13 residues. This CDR3 is CTSSVGMNTEAFF. In nucleotides, the CDR3 is TGTACCAGCAGTGTGGGCATGAACACTGAAGCTTTCTTT. The full variable domain, rest sourced from reference TRBV5-5 and TRBJ1-1, is DAGVTQSPTHLIKTRGQQVTLRCSPISGHKSVSWYQQVLGQGPQFIFQYYEKEERGRGNFPDRFSARQFPNYSSELNVNALLLGDSALYLCTSSVGMNTEAFFGQGTRLTVV.

This clonotype was seen many times. The J gene is TRBJ2-5, the V gene TRBV20-1; TRBD1 might be the D (5 bases). CDR3 length: 15 amino acids. With 3 bases removed from V and 2 bases from J, the gap between germline ends came to 16 bases. In germline, CDR1 is DFQATT, CDR2 SNEGSKA (reference sequence). The DNA of the CDR3 is TGCAGTGCTAGGGTTCACCCCACAGGACAAGAGACCCAGTACTTC. Protein product: CSARVHPTGQETQYF.

Concerning this clonotype: This may be a read error: a much more frequent sequence differs by one nucleotide. The chain uses TRBV5-1 and TRBJ1-2; no reliable D call. Trimming took 4 bases from V and 7 from J, leaving 11 bases between them. The CDR3 sequence is 12 residues long. Germline V gene sequence: CDR1 SGHRS, CDR2 YFSETQ. CDR3 protein: CASSNFQAGYTF. DNA of the CDR3: TGCGCCAGCAGCAATTTTCAGGCTGGCTACACCTTC.

Remarks on this clonotype: Sequence at one end of the junction differs from germline and may be a read error. The chain recombines TRBV6-6 with TRBJ1-5; D is undetermined. Germline V gene lookup returns CDR1 MNHNY and CDR2 SVGAGI (reference sequence). The CDR3 sequence is 16 residues long. In nucleotides, the CDR3 is TGTGCCAGTGCCTGGGCAAGCGAGTATAGCAATCAGCCCCGGCATTTT. Its translation is CASAWASEYSNQPRHF.

With respect to this clonotype: Germline and junction disagree at one end, which may indicate a read error. The J gene is TRBJ2-7, the V gene TRBV4-1; 7 nucleotides align to TRBD2. The CDR3 sequence is 17 residues long. The germline CDR1 and CDR2 sequences are MGHRA and YSYEKL. DNA for the CDR3: TGCGTCAGCAGCCAATCGATGGGGGGAGGGTTTACCTACGAGCAGTACTTC. It specifies CVSSQSMGGGFTYEQYF.

Of note for this clonotype: Since a much larger clone is just one base distant, this may be a read error. This is likely a read error, given that the CDR3 carries no conserved phenylalanine or tryptophan at its end. The genes are TRBV20-1 and TRBJ1-1; D is unclear. The V end was cut by 1 base, the J end by 1 base, with 10 bases between. The CDR3 extends over 14 amino acids. Germline CDR1 DFQATT, CDR2 SNEGSKA (reference sequence). The CDR3 here is CSARGPQENTEAFL. The CDR3 region has the DNA TGCAGTGCTAGAGGTCCTCAAGAGAACACTGAAGCTTTCCTT.

Notes on this clonotype: The junction shows a germline mismatch at one end, possibly a read error. The V and J genes are TRBV12-3 or TRBV12-4 and TRBJ2-7, with TRBD2 as a possible D gene (7 bases). This CDR3 region has 14 residues. The CDR3 bases are TGTGCCAGCAGTTTCGCGGGGGCGAGCTACGAGCAGCACTTC. Protein sequence: CASSFAGASYEQHF.

V and J are TRBV6-6 and TRBJ2-2; D might be TRBD1 (6 bases). The CDR3 is 16 amino acids. Trimming removed 2 bases from V and 4 bases from J, with 14 bases in between. CDR1 and CDR2 from the germline V gene are MNHNY and SVGAGI (reference sequence). CDR3 residues: CASSYQGGWATGELFF. In nucleotides, the CDR3 is TGTGCCAGCAGTTACCAAGGGGGATGGGCCACCGGGGAGCTGTTTTTT.

Turning to this clonotype: Compared with germline, one end of the junction differs, possibly owing to a read error. The chain uses TRBV29-1 and TRBJ1-1, with 10 positions matching TRBD1. The CDR3 contains 16 residues. Germline V lookup: CDR1 SQVTM, CDR2 ANQGSEA. For the CDR3, the DNA is TGCAGCGTTGGGACAGGGGGAGTAAGTATGAATACTGAAACTTTCTTT. It codes for CSVGTGGVSMNTETFF.

This clonotype was picked up one time. Mismatch with germline at one junction end may stem from a read error. The chain uses TRBV5-1 and TRBJ2-1; TRBD1 is a possible D gene (6 bases). The germline V gene encodes CDR1 SGHRS and CDR2 YFSETQ. The CDR3 length is 14 residues. The CDR3 here is CASSILGAYNEKFF. The CDR3 coding sequence is TGCGCCAGCAGTATACTGGGGGCCTATAATGAGAAGTTCTTC.

Concerning this clonotype itself: This is likely a read error, given that the CDR3 carries no conserved phenylalanine or tryptophan at its end. The chain has TRBV29-1 and TRBJ1-2; D unresolved. The CDR3 runs to 16 residues. Trimming removed 4 bases at V and 6 bases at J, with 24 bases between. Germline CDR1 is SQVTM and CDR2 is ANQGSEA. The CDR3 protein is CSVVPFQSSGEDGYTL. In DNA form, the CDR3 reads TGCAGCGTTGTCCCCTTTCAATCATCGGGAGAAGATGGCTACACCCTT.

On this clonotype: This may be a read error: a much more frequent sequence differs by one nucleotide. This sequence joins TRBV20-1 and TRBJ2-7, with 10 bases lining up with TRBD2. The CDR3 runs to 14 residues. Germline values: CDR1 DFQATT, CDR2 SNEGSKA (reference sequence). V shed 2 bases, J shed 5 bases, and the junction held 6 bases outside the gene matches. CDR3 loop: CSARLAGVKNEQYF. CDR3 bases: TGCAGTGCTAGACTAGCGGGAGTGAAGAACGAGCAGTACTTC.

To note about this clonotype: Its ends do not fully match the called genes, so a read error is possible. The chain links TRBV29-1 to TRBJ2-6, with TRBD2 matching over 7 bases. CDR1 is SQVTM and CDR2 is ANQGSEA in the germline V gene. The CDR3 totals 18 residues. The CDR3 sequence is CSVVGERGGPPGVNVLTF. In nucleotides, the CDR3 is TGCAGCGTTGTTGGGGAAAGGGGAGGGCCCCCTGGGGTCAACGTCCTGACTTTC. Full variable domain (rest looked up from reference TRBV29-1 and TRBJ2-6): SAVISQKPSRDICQRGTSLTIQCQVDSQVTMMFWYRQQPGQSLTLIATANQGSEATYESGFVIDKFPISRPNLTFSTLTVSNMSPEDSSIYLCSVVGERGGPPGVNVLTFGAGSRLTVL.

Concerning this clonotype itself: It may be a read error: a sequence one base away is much more abundant. DNA of the CDR3: TGTGCCAGCAGCTTATTAGCCAGGACACCAAGCTCCTACGAGCAGAACTTC. This codes for CASSLLARTPSSYEQNF. The V gene is TRBV7-9, the J gene TRBJ2-7; TRBD1 might be the D (5 bases). From germline, CDR1 is SEHNR and CDR2 FQNEAQ (reference sequence). The CDR3 length is 17 residues.

Turning to this clonotype: A much larger clone differs by one base, so this may be a read error. The genes are TRBV5-1 and TRBJ2-7, with unresolved D. The CDR3 consists of 13 residues. Germline CDR1 and CDR2: SGHRS and YFSETQ. CDR3 loop: CANSLVGLREQYF. DNA for the CDR3: TGCGCCAACAGCTTGGTAGGGTTACGCGAGCAGTACTTC.

In regard to this clonotype: Compared with germline, one end of the junction differs, possibly owing to a read error. The chain has TRBV6-2 or TRBV6-3 and TRBJ2-1; D remains unclear. The CDR3 sequence is 13 residues long. Germline V gene data show CDR1 as MNHEY and CDR2 as SVGEGT. DNA for the CDR3: TGTACCAGCAACAGAGGCTGTTACAATGTGCAGTTCTTC. Residues: CTSNRGCYNVQFF.